One and the same sample provided the 4 T cell receptor beta chains below, sequenced in a study of identical twins. Via MiXCR, TCRdb re-called the 5' RACE reads, giving one row per CDR3 protein. The sample holds under 300,000 distinct CDR3 sequences, about 8.9% seen once. Separately, the same data were catalogued under a study of yellow fever vaccine responses in identical twins.

The specimen sequenced was CD8+ T cells sorted from blood. The receptor source for this set is a woman aged 18-29 years in good health.

This clonotype has more than one count but fewer than ten. J is TRBJ2-1 and V is TRBV12-5; 8 bases fit TRBD2. With V trimmed by 1 base and J by 8 bases, 7 bases remained unmatched. The CDR3 is 15 residues long. Germline V gene data show CDR1 as LGHNT and CDR2 as FRNRAP. The CDR3 region is CASGLGSSGRDEQFF. CDR3 DNA sequence: TGTGCTAGTGGTTTGGGGTCTAGCGGGCGGGATGAGCAGTTCTTC.

This clonotype was picked up many times. The chain employs TRBV7-6 and TRBJ2-7; TRBD2 matches 9 bases. This CDR3 is 15 amino acids long. Germline V gene data show CDR1 as SGHVS and CDR2 as FNYEAQ. Germline trimming cut 5 bases from V and 2 bases from J; bases unmatched to any gene: 7. This CDR3 reads CASSKTSGYPYEQYF. The CDR3 region has the DNA TGTGCCAGCAGCAAGACTAGCGGATACCCCTACGAGCAGTACTTC. The complete variable domain, with remaining parts taken from reference TRBV7-6 and TRBJ2-7, reads GAGVSQSPRYKVTKRGQDVALRCDPISGHVSLYWYRQALGQGPEFLTYFNYEAQQDKSGLPNDRFSAERPEGSISTLTIQRTEQRDSAMYRCASSKTSGYPYEQYFGPGTRLTVT.

This clonotype was counted between two and nine times. The CDR3 DNA sequence: TGTGCCAGCAGCTCCAACCTTCTTGGGGGAGGGGGGAGCACAGATACGCAGTATTTT. Its protein product is CASSSNLLGGGGSTDTQYF. This chain uses TRBV11-1 with TRBJ2-3; possible D gene TRBD2, 7 bases. CDR3 size: 19 residues. V gave up 4 bases and J gave up 0 bases, with 23 bases separating them. The V gene's germline CDR1 is SGHAT and CDR2 FQDESV (reference sequence).

The rearrangement links TRBV29-1 to TRBJ2-1, with a possible D match to TRBD1 (5 bases). CDR3 length: 15 amino acids. CDR1 is SQVTM, CDR2 ANQGSEA, per germline. V was pared by 1 base and J by 4 bases, with 14 bases between. The CDR3 reads CSVEVQVSVYNEQFF. The CDR3 DNA is TGCAGCGTTGAAGTACAGGTTTCGGTATACAATGAGCAGTTCTTC.